This record looks at one T cell receptor (beta chain) sequence and its context. As yet, its antigen is unknown. This specimen belongs to a study of cytomegalovirus exposure and HLA in healthy donors. General study points: First-cohort TCR clusters tended to co-occur in the approximately 110 validation repertoires, a later analysis found. Reportedly, cytomegalovirus status was diagnosed with high sensitivity and specificity.

This table comes from immunoSEQ multiplex PCR, and its TCRdb copy is limited to in-frame clones, with some not included. The sample lists 76,000 or so clones, 94% occurring once. The V gene's germline CDR1 is SQVTM and CDR2 ANQGSEA. This CDR3 contains 14 residues. V lost 3 bases, J lost 6 bases, and 4 bases stayed unmatched. The sequencing input was PBMCs. The V gene is TRBV29-1, the J gene TRBJ2-2; 10 bases are a match to TRBD1. The receptor's source is a woman younger than 35 in good health and CMV-seropositive. CDR3 nucleotide sequence: TGCAGCGTTGATGTGGGGACAGGGGCCGGGGAGCTGTTTTTT. Translating it yields CSVDVGTGAGELFF.